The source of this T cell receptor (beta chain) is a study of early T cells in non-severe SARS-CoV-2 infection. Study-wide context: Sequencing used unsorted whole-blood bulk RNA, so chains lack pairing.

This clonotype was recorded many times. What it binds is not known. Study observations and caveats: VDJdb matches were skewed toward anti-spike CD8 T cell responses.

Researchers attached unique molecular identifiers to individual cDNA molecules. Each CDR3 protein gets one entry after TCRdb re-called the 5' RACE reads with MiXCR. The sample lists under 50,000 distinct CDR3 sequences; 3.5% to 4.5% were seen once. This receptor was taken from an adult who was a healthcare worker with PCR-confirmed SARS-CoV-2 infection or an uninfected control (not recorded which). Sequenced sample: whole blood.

CDR3 bases: TGTGCCAGCCCAAGTCATAGTACCGGGGAGCTGTTTTTT. Encoded protein: CASPSHSTGELFF. The V gene is TRBV6-2 or TRBV6-3, the J gene TRBJ2-2; no clear D gene. Germline CDR1 is MNHEY and CDR2 is SVGEGT. V dropped 8 bases and J dropped 5 bases, with 12 bases sitting between them. This CDR3 contains 13 residues.